The 32 T cell receptor beta chains presented below share a single source sample, sequenced in a study of cytomegalovirus exposure and HLA in healthy donors. Primers included in the PCR were 60 Vbeta and 13 Jbeta primers. Libraries were prepared by immunoSEQ multiplex PCR; TCRdb keeps only in-frame clonotypes and omits some of them. Of tens of thousands of clones listed, 50% to 80% are singletons. The sequencing sample was made of PBMCs. These receptors originate from a man aged 35 to 55 in good health and CMV-seropositive.

The chain recombines TRBV7-2 with TRBJ2-1; TRBD2 matches 8 bases. The CDR3 contains 16 residues. Germline loops: CDR1 SGHTA, CDR2 FQGNSA. V lost 6 bases to trimming and J lost 2 bases; unmatched junction nucleotides: 9. The CDR3 sequence: CASRENGGAAYNEQFF. CDR3 coding DNA: TGTGCCAGCAGGGAAAACGGGGGGGCGGCCTACAATGAGCAGTTCTTC.

J is TRBJ2-1 and V is TRBV2; 11 bases line up with TRBD2. Germline V gene lookup returns CDR1 SNHLY and CDR2 FYNNEI. Losses at the gene ends were 0 bases for V and 7 bases for J; bases not matched to a gene: 11. The CDR3 loop spans 18 amino acids. CDR3 in amino acids: CASSEALVAGGPKNEQFF. In DNA form, the CDR3 reads TGTGCCAGCAGTGAAGCGTTGGTAGCGGGGGGGCCCAAGAATGAGCAGTTCTTC.

This clone was counted a single time. The V gene is TRBV4-3, the J gene TRBJ1-4; TRBD1 matches 7 bases. The germline V gene encodes CDR1 LGHNA and CDR2 YSLEER. The CDR3 is made up of 14 amino acids. The junction had 8 bases not matched to a gene; V was cut back by 3 bases and J by 10 bases. In DNA form, the CDR3 reads TGCGCCAGCAGCCACCACCGACAGGGCGGAAAACTGTTTTTT. It translates to CASSHHRQGGKLFF.

There are a few counts of this clone. The chain has TRBV4-1 and TRBJ1-1; no firm D call. Germline CDR1 MGHRA, CDR2 YSYEKL. The germline V and J ends were trimmed by 1 base and 3 bases, with 12 bases remaining between them. The CDR3 totals 15 residues. The chain's CDR3 is CASSQGAGVDTEAFF. The CDR3 region has the DNA TGCGCCAGCAGCCAAGGAGCGGGCGTTGACACTGAAGCTTTCTTT.

The V and J genes are TRBV6-1 and TRBJ2-2, with TRBD2 matching over 7 bases. The CDR3 length is 14 residues. After removal of 6 bases from V and 6 bases from J, the junction contained 7 bases not matched to a gene. The germline CDR1 and CDR2 sequences are MNHNS and SASEGT. The CDR3, as DNA: TGTGCCAGCAGGTGGGGAGGGAGTCCCGGGGAGCTGTTTTTT. It yields the protein CASRWGGSPGELFF.

This clone was seen a few times. Written as DNA, the CDR3 is TGTGCCTGGAGTTTACTTCCAGGGGGCGGTGGGGCCAACGTCCTGACTTTC. Amino acid sequence: CAWSLLPGGGGANVLTF. The genes are TRBV30 and TRBJ2-6; 8 bases fit TRBD1. The CDR3 consists of 17 residues. Losses at the gene ends were 2 bases for V and 3 bases for J; bases not matched to a gene: 9. Germline CDR1 is GTSNPN and CDR2 is SVGIG (reference sequence).

The V gene is TRBV19, the J gene TRBJ1-2; 8 bases fit TRBD1. V trimming: 6 bases; J trimming: 0 bases; junction bases outside the gene matches: 3. Germline lookup yields CDR1 LNHDA and CDR2 SQIVND (reference sequence). This CDR3 has 14 residues. CDR3 coding DNA: TGTGCCAGTAGGACAGGGGATTCTAACTATGGCTACACCTTC. Translating it yields CASRTGDSNYGYTF.

The chain has TRBV5-1 and TRBJ2-3, with D perhaps TRBD2 (6 bases). V dropped 6 bases and J dropped 0 bases, with 8 bases sitting between them. Germline assignment: CDR1 SGHRS and CDR2 YFSETQ. CDR3 length: 13 residues. CDR3 DNA sequence: TGCGCCAGCAAGGCGGGGAGCACAGATACGCAGTATTTT. It translates to CASKAGSTDTQYF.

This chain uses TRBV5-1 with TRBJ1-2; unclear D gene. Germline V CDR1 and CDR2: SGHRS, YFSETQ. The germline V and J ends were trimmed by 4 bases and 6 bases, with 10 bases remaining between them. The CDR3 is 12 residues long. CDR3 loop: CASSQREDGYTF. The CDR3 coding sequence is TGCGCCAGCAGCCAACGGGAGGATGGCTACACCTTC. The variable domain in full, with the rest retrieved from reference TRBV5-1 and TRBJ1-2, is KAGVTQTPRYLIKTRGQQVTLSCSPISGHRSVSWYQQTPGQGLQFLFEYFSETQRNKGNFPGRFSGRQFSNSRSEMNVSTLELGDSALYLCASSQREDGYTFGSGTRLTVV.

For the CDR3, the DNA is TGTGCCATCAGGGCGGACAGGGGCTACGAGCAGTACTTC. Translation gives CAIRADRGYEQYF. V is TRBV10-3 and J is TRBJ2-7; 9 bases align to TRBD1. CDR1 is ENHRY and CDR2 is SYGVKD in the germline V gene. V shed 6 bases and J 3 bases; nucleotides not matched to a gene: 3. The CDR3 is 13 amino acids.

The genes are TRBV6-5 and TRBJ1-6, with TRBD1 matching over 7 bases. Trimming cost V 6 bases and J 0 bases; bases outside gene matches: 2. Germline assignment: CDR1 MNHEY and CDR2 SVGAGI. The CDR3 sequence is 15 residues long. CDR3 nucleotide sequence: TGTGCCAGCAGACCAGGGGGCTCCTATAATTCACCCCTCCACTTT. Amino acid sequence: CASRPGGSYNSPLHF.

This clone appeared a few times. The chain links TRBV7-3 to TRBJ2-3, with no clear D. V lost 5 bases to trimming and J lost 3 bases, with 9 bases between them. The V gene's germline CDR1 is SGHTA and CDR2 FQGTGA. The CDR3 consists of 13 residues. The CDR3 DNA is TGTGCCAGCAGCCCACTCGGTACAGATACGCAGTATTTT. Translation gives CASSPLGTDTQYF.

This clone was seen a handful of times. The chain combines TRBV18 with TRBJ2-2; D is unresolved. Germline CDR1 is KGHSH and CDR2 is LQKENI. Trimming left V 2 bases short and J 7 bases short, with 17 bases between. The CDR3 has 16 residues. In nucleotides, the CDR3 is TGTGCCAGCTCACCAGAGTCCGGGTCCAAAAACGGGGAGCTGTTTTTT. This sequence encodes CASSPESGSKNGELFF.

The table lists this clone with a few counts. This chain joins TRBV5-4 and TRBJ2-7, with 7 bases that match TRBD1. Germline V gives CDR1 SGHNT, CDR2 YYREEE (reference sequence). The CDR3 is 15 residues long. The ends lost 5 bases at V and 1 base at J; junction bases unmatched: 9. The CDR3 here is CASRREGAGSYEQYF. The CDR3 nucleotides are TGTGCCAGCAGGCGAGAGGGGGCCGGGTCCTACGAGCAGTACTTC.

Only a few counts were recorded for this clone. CDR3 amino acids: CASSVGTSGGVSTDTQYF. CDR3 coding DNA: TGTGCCAGCAGCGTAGGGACTAGCGGGGGGGTGAGCACAGATACGCAGTATTTT. The J gene is TRBJ2-3, the V gene TRBV9; TRBD2 matches at 15 bases. With V trimmed by 0 bases and J by 0 bases, 2 bases remained unmatched. The CDR3 loop spans 18 amino acids. CDR1 is SGDLS, CDR2 YYNGEE, per germline. The variable domain in full, completed from reference TRBV9 and TRBJ2-3, reads DSGVTQTPKHLITATGQRVTLRCSPRSGDLSVYWYQQSLDQGLQFLIQYYNGEERAKGNILERFSAQQFPDLHSELNLSSLELGDSALYFCASSVGTSGGVSTDTQYFGPGTRLTVL.

This clone was detected only a few times. The chain joins TRBV19 to TRBJ2-1; D is perhaps TRBD2 (5 bases). Trimming cost V 7 bases and J 9 bases, with 10 bases left between them. The CDR3 has 11 residues. Germline V gene lookup returns CDR1 LNHDA and CDR2 SQIVND (reference sequence). This CDR3 reads CASMEETEQFF. Written as DNA, the CDR3 is TGTGCCAGTATGGAGGAGACTGAGCAGTTCTTC.

The rearrangement uses TRBV2 and TRBJ2-1, with D maybe TRBD1 (5 bases). Deletions cut 4 bases from V and 2 bases from J, with 9 bases between. Germline loops: CDR1 SNHLY, CDR2 FYNNEI. The CDR3 sequence is 14 residues long. The CDR3, as DNA: TGTGCCAGCAGTGCTCAGGGAACCTACAATGAGCAGTTCTTC. Protein product: CASSAQGTYNEQFF.

The rearrangement links TRBV19 to TRBJ2-3; D remains unclear. V lost 2 bases, J lost 6 bases, and 12 bases lay in between. The CDR3 extends over 14 amino acids. Looked up from germline, CDR1 is LNHDA and CDR2 is SQIVND (reference sequence). CDR3 in amino acids: CASSIMSGPDTQYF. The CDR3 DNA reads as TGTGCCAGTAGTATAATGTCAGGCCCGGATACGCAGTATTTT.

The chain uses TRBV2 and TRBJ1-6; D is unresolved. Germline V gene data show CDR1 as SNHLY and CDR2 as FYNNEI. The CDR3 loop spans 15 amino acids. V was cut by 2 bases and J by 7 bases, with 12 bases left in between. This CDR3 reads CASSEYEGGNSPLHF. As DNA, the CDR3 is TGTGCCAGCAGTGAATATGAGGGTGGGAATTCACCCCTCCACTTT.

The chain has TRBV7-6 and TRBJ2-5; 9 positions agree with TRBD1. With the DNA end fitting TRBJ2-7 better, the J assignment may be wrong. Per the germline V gene, CDR1 is SGHVS and CDR2 is FNYEAQ. This CDR3 comprises 14 residues. CDR3 residues: CASSPGQGGYEQYF. The CDR3 bases are TGTGCCAGCAGCCCGGGACAGGGAGGCTACGAGCAGTACTTC.

This clone occurred a few times. The rearrangement uses TRBV4-3 and TRBJ2-5, with 9 positions matching TRBD1. The J segment lost 1 base and the V segment lost 1 base, leaving 1 base of the junction unmatched. Per germline, CDR1 LGHNA and CDR2 YSLEER. This CDR3 is 15 amino acids long. Here the CDR3 reads CASSQGTGAQETQYF. The CDR3 coding sequence is TGCGCCAGCAGCCAAGGGACAGGGGCCCAAGAGACCCAGTACTTC.

The J gene is TRBJ2-3, the V gene TRBV7-9; D is ambiguous. This CDR3 is built from 13 residues. Germline values: CDR1 SEHNR, CDR2 FQNEAQ (reference sequence). Trimming shortened V by 5 bases and J by 4 bases, and 10 bases separated the two germline ends. The CDR3: CASSIDQADTQYF. DNA for the CDR3: TGTGCCAGCAGCATTGACCAGGCAGATACGCAGTATTTT.

The chain combines TRBV5-6 with TRBJ1-1; unclear D gene. V was shortened by 2 bases and J by 0 bases, with 11 bases between the two germline ends. Germline values: CDR1 SGHDT, CDR2 YYEEEE. CDR3 length: 15 amino acids. The CDR3 DNA follows: TGTGCCAGCAGCTTCGGCGGGAGAATGAACACTGAAGCTTTCTTT. Residues: CASSFGGRMNTEAFF.

This chain connects TRBV18 to TRBJ2-3, with D possibly matching TRBD2 (5 bases). The CDR3 extends over 14 amino acids. Trimming cost V 3 bases and J 9 bases, with 16 bases left between them. Germline CDR1 and CDR2: KGHSH and LQKENI. For the CDR3, the DNA is TGTGCCAGCTCACCCGAGGGTCCAACCGGAACGCAGTATTTT. Its protein product is CASSPEGPTGTQYF.

The chain joins TRBV30 to TRBJ2-7; D might be TRBD2 (6 bases). The germline V gene encodes CDR1 GTSNPN and CDR2 SVGIG (reference sequence). V lost 8 bases and J lost 2, with 16 bases in between. The CDR3 loop spans 13 amino acids. The CDR3 coding sequence is TGTGCCGGGACCAGGGACTCTACCTACGAGCAGTACTTC. This translates into CAGTRDSTYEQYF.

The rearrangement links TRBV9 to TRBJ1-4, with no clear D. The V gene's germline CDR1 is SGDLS and CDR2 YYNGEE. The CDR3 totals 14 residues. Trimming cost V 2 bases and J 0 bases, with 5 bases left between them. This chain's CDR3 is CASSVSATNEKLFF. The CDR3 DNA reads TGTGCCAGCAGCGTCAGCGCAACTAATGAAAAACTGTTTTTT.

This clone was found once. The chain carries TRBV27 and TRBJ1-4, with TRBD1 matching over 9 bases. The CDR3 contains 15 residues. CDR1 MNHEY and CDR2 SMNVEV come from the germline V gene (reference sequence). V shed 3 bases and J 7 bases; nucleotides not matched to a gene: 6. CDR3 protein: CASSFVGTGLEKLFF. The CDR3 DNA is TGTGCCAGCAGTTTCGTCGGGACAGGGCTTGAAAAACTGTTTTTT.

The rearrangement joins TRBV29-1 to TRBJ1-2, with 10 bases lining up with TRBD1. The germline V gene has CDR1 SQVTM and CDR2 ANQGSEA. The CDR3 extends over 13 amino acids. J gave up 6 bases and V 7 bases, and 8 bases lay outside the gene matches. In nucleotides, the CDR3 is TGCAGCGCCCGGGACAGGGGAAACCATGGCTACACCTTC. Its translation is CSARDRGNHGYTF. The full variable domain, completed using reference TRBV29-1 and TRBJ1-2, is SAVISQKPSRDICQRGTSLTIQCQVDSQVTMMFWYRQQPGQSLTLIATANQGSEATYESGFVIDKFPISRPNLTFSTLTVSNMSPEDSSIYLCSARDRGNHGYTFGSGTRLTVV.

This clone occurred a few times. The chain's CDR3 is CASMAGLAGEQTQYF. The CDR3 region has the DNA TGTGCCAGCATGGCAGGACTAGCGGGGGAGCAGACCCAGTACTTC. The V gene is TRBV28, the J gene TRBJ2-5; 13 bases line up with TRBD2. The CDR3 sequence is 15 residues long. Germline values: CDR1 MDHEN, CDR2 SYDVKM. V lost 7 bases and J lost 6; bases outside the gene matches: 8.

About this clone: Within the sample, other DNA sequences also encode this same CDR3. The gene calls are TRBV11-3 and TRBJ2-7; D might be TRBD1 (6 bases). The germline CDR1 and CDR2 sequences are SGHNT and YENEEA. This CDR3 is 15 amino acids long. Between the trimmed V and J ends, which lost 9 bases and 4 bases, there was a span of 22 bases. The CDR3 region has the DNA TGTGCCAGTAGCCAGAGGCACAGGGCGGCATACGAGCAGTACTTC. Residues: CASSQRHRAAYEQYF.

The sample holds a few counts of this clone. The chain is built from TRBV10-1 and TRBJ1-1; D is unresolved. Germline CDR1 is WNHNN and CDR2 is SYGVQD (reference sequence). There are 13 residues in the CDR3. The V end lost 2 bases, the J end lost 0 bases, and 4 bases lay between the germline ends. For the CDR3, the DNA is TGCGCCAGCAGTGAGGTATTGAACACTGAAGCTTTCTTT. This sequence encodes CASSEVLNTEAFF.

The chain uses TRBV6-5 and TRBJ1-5; D gene ambiguous. Trimming pared 5 bases from V and 6 bases from J, leaving 11 bases between. The CDR3 has 13 residues. Germline V gene data show CDR1 as MNHEY and CDR2 as SVGAGI. In nucleotides, the CDR3 is TGTGCCAGCAGTCGGGTAAGCGGTCAGCCCCAGCATTTT. This sequence encodes CASSRVSGQPQHF.